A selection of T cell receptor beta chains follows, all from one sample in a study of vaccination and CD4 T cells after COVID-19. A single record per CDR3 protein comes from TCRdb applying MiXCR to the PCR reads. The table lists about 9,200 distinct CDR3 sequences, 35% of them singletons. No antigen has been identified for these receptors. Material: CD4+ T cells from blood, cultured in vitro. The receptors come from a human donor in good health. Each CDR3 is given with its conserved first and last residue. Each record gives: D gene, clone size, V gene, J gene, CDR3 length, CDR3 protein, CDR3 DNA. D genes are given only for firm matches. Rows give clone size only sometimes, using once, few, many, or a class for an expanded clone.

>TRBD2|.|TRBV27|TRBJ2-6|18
CASSFISGRSSGANVLTF
TGTGCCAGCAGTTTCATTAGCGGGAGGTCCTCTGGGGCCAACGTCCTGACTTTC
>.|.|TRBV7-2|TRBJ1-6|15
CASRSGSEISSPLHF
TGTGCCAGCAGGTCGGGTTCCGAGATATCTTCACCCCTCCACTTT
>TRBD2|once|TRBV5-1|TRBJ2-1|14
CASSLGGRYNEQFF
TGCGCCAGCAGCTTGGGCGGGAGGTACAATGAGCAGTTCTTC
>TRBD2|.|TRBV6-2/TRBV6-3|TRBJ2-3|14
CASTVGGRANTQYF
TGTGCCAGCACCGTAGGAGGGAGGGCAAATACGCAGTATTTT
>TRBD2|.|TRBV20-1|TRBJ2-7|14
CSAASGGPLYEQYF
TGCAGTGCTGCGAGCGGGGGGCCCCTCTACGAGCAGTACTTC
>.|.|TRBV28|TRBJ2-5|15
CASSPPGHPTATQYF
TGTGCCAGCAGTCCGCCGGGACACCCGACGGCGACCCAGTACTTC
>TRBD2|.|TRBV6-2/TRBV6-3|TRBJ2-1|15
CASSAPSGGLDEQFF
TGTGCCAGCAGTGCCCCTAGCGGGGGGTTGGATGAGCAGTTCTTC
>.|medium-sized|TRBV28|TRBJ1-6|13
CASKSQHNSPLHF
TGTGCCAGCAAAAGCCAGCATAATTCACCCCTCCACTTT
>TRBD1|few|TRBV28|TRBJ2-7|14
CASSEGQAPYEQYF
TGTGCCAGCAGTGAGGGACAGGCTCCCTACGAGCAGTACTTC
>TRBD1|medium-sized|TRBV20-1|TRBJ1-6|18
CSASLSVGAPGGGSPLHF
TGCAGTGCTAGTTTGAGTGTCGGGGCCCCAGGGGGTGGTTCACCCCTCCACTTT
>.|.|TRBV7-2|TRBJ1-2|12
CASSPHTGGYTF
TGTGCCAGCAGCCCCCACACGGGCGGCTACACCTTC
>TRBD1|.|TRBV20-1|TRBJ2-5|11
CRARDRETQYF
TGCAGAGCCCGGGACAGAGAGACCCAGTACTTC
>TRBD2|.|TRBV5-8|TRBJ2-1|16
CASSRGAGGAYNEQFF
TGTGCCAGCAGCCGGGGGGCGGGAGGTGCCTACAATGAGCAGTTCTTC
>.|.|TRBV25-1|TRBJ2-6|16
CASSDITGSGANVLTF
TGTGCCAGCAGTGACATTACAGGGTCCGGGGCCAACGTCCTGACTTTC
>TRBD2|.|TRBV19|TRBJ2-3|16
CASGKTSGYSTDTQYF
TGTGCCAGTGGTAAGACTAGCGGGTATAGCACAGATACGCAGTATTTT
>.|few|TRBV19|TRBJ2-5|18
CASSPQGRGKRTQETQYF
TGTGCCAGTAGCCCCCAGGGTCGAGGGAAGCGGACCCAAGAGACCCAGTACTTC
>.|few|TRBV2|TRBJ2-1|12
CASGDPYNEQFF
TGTGCCAGCGGAGACCCCTACAATGAGCAGTTCTTC
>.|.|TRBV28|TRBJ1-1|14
CASSNRRPNTEAFF
TGTGCCAGCAGTAATAGGAGACCGAACACTGAAGCTTTCTTT
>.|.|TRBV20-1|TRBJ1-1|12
CSARPLGTEAFF
TGCAGTGCTAGGCCCCTGGGCACTGAAGCTTTCTTT
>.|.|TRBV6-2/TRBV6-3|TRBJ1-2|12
CASGGRNYGYTF
TGTGCCAGCGGGGGGCGCAACTATGGCTACACCTTC
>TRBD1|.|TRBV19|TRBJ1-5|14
CASSKGTGIQPQHF
TGTGCCAGTAGTAAAGGGACAGGGATACAGCCCCAGCATTTT
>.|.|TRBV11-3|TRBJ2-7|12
CASARGGYEQYF
TGTGCCAGTGCCAGGGGTGGCTACGAGCAGTACTTC
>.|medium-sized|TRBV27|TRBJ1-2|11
CASGTNYGYTF
TGTGCCAGCGGGACAAACTATGGCTACACCTTC